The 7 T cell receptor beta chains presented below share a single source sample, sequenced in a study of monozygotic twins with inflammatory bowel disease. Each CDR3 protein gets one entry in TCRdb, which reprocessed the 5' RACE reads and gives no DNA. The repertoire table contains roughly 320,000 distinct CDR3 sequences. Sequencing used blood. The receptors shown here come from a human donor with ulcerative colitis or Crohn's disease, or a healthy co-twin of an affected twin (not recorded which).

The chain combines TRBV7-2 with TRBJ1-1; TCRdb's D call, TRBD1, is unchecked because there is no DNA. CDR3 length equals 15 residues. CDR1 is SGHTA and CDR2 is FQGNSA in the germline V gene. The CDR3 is CASSARQEMNTEAFF.

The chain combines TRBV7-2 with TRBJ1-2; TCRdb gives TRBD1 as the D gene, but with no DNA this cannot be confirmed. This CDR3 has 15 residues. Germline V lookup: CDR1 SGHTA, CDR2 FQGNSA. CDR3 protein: CASSFATDRAHGYTF.

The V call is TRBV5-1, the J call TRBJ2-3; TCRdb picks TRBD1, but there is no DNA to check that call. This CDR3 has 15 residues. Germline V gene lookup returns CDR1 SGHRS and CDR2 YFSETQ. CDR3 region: CAGRDDRTGTDTQYF. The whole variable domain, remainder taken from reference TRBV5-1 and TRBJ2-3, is KAGVTQTPRYLIKTRGQQVTLSCSPISGHRSVSWYQQTPGQGLQFLFEYFSETQRNKGNFPGRFSGRQFSNSRSEMNVSTLELGDSALYLCAGRDDRTGTDTQYFGPGTRLTVL.

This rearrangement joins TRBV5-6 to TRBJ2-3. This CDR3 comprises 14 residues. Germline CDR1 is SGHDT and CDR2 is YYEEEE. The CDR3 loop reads CASSLGYVTDTQYF.

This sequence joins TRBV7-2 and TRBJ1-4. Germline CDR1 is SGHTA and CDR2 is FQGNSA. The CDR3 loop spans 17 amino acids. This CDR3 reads CASTLDTSSLRNEKLFF.

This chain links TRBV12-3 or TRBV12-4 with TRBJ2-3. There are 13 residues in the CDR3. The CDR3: CASSLVVVDTQYF.

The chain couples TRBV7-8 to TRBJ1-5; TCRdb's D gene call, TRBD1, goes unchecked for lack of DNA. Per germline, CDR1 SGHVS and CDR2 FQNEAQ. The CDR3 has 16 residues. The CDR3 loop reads CASSFDRARGNQPQHF.